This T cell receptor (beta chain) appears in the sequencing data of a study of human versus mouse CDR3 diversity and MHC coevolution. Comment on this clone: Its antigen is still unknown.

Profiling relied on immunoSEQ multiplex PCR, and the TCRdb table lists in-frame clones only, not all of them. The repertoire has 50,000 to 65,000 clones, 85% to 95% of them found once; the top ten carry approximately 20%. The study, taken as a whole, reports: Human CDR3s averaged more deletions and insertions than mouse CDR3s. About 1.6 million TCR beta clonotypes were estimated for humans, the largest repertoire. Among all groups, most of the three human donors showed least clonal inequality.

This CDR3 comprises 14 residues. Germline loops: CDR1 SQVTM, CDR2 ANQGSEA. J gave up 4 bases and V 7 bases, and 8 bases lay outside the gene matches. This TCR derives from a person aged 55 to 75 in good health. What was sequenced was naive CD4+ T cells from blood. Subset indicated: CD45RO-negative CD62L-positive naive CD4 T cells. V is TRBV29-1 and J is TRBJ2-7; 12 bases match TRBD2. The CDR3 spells CSAQTSGSKYEQYF. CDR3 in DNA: TGCAGCGCTCAGACTAGCGGGAGCAAATACGAGCAGTACTTC.